A single sample gave rise to the 3 T cell receptor beta chains below, sequenced in a study of control samples from healthy donors and cancer patients. The table came from immunoSEQ multiplex PCR; TCRdb's copy has only in-frame clones and leaves some out. The sample carries about 150,000 clones, about 94% recorded once. Sequenced input: blood. The receptors were gathered from a man aged 35-49 years in good health.

The chain carries TRBV6-5 and TRBJ1-5; no firm D call. The CDR3 has 13 amino acids. The ends were cut back, 4 bases at V and 1 base at J, with 5 bases in the middle. Germline values: CDR1 MNHEY, CDR2 SVGAGI. The CDR3 nucleotides read TGTGCCAGCAGTTGGGCCAGCAATCAGCCCCAGCATTTT. It codes for CASSWASNQPQHF.

The V and J genes are TRBV30 and TRBJ1-5, with TRBD1 identical over 7 bases. The CDR3 runs to 16 residues. J gave up 0 bases and V 4 bases, and 9 bases lay outside the gene matches. From germline, CDR1 is GTSNPN and CDR2 SVGIG (reference sequence). The CDR3 here is CAWTTGAGVSNQPQHF. CDR3 in DNA: TGTGCCTGGACCACAGGGGCTGGGGTTAGCAATCAGCCCCAGCATTTT.

The V and J genes are TRBV19 and TRBJ1-2; a possible D gene is TRBD1 (5 bases). The CDR3 consists of 12 residues. Looked up from germline, CDR1 is LNHDA and CDR2 is SQIVND (reference sequence). V was trimmed by 7 bases and J by 10 bases, leaving 16 bases between them. The CDR3 DNA reads TGTGCCAGTACTAAGGGGAAAGAGGACTACACCTTC. Translating it yields CASTKGKEDYTF.